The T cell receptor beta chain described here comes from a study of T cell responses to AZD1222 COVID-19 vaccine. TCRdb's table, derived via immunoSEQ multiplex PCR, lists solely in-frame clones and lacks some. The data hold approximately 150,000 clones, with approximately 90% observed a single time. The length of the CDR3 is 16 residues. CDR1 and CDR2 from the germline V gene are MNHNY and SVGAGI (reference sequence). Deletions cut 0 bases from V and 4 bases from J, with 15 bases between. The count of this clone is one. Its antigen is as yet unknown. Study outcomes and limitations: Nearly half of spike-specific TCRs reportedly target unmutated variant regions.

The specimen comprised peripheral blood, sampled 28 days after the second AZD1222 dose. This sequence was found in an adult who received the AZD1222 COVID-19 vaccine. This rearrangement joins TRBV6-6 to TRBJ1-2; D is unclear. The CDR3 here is CASSYSGASEGYGYTF. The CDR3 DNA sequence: TGTGCCAGCAGTTACTCAGGTGCCTCCGAGGGCTATGGCTACACCTTC.